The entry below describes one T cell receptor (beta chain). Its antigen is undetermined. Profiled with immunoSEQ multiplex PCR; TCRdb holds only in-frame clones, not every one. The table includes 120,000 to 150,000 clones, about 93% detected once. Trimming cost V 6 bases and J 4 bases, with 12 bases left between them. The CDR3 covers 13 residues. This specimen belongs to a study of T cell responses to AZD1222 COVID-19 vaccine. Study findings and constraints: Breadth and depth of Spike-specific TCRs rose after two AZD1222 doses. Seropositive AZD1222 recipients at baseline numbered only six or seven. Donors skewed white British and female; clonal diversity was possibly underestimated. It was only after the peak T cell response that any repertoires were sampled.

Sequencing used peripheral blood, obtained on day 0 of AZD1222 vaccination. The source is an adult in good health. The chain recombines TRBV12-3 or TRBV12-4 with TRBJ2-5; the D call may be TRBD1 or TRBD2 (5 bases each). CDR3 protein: CASRSGTVETQYF. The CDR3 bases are TGTGCCAGCAGGTCCGGGACGGTAGAGACCCAGTACTTC.